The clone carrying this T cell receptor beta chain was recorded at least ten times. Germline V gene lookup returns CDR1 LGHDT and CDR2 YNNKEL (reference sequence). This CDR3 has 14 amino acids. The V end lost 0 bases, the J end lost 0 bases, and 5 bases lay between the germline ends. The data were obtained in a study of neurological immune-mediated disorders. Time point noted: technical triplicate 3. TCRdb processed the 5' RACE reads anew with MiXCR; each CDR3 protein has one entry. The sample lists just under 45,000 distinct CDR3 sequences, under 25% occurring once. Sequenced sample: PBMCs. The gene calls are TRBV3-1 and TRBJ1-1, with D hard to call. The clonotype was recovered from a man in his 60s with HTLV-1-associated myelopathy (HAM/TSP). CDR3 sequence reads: CASSQDRLNTEAFF. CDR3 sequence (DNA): TGTGCCAGCAGCCAAGACAGATTGAACACTGAAGCTTTCTTT.